The source of this T cell receptor beta chain is a study of human T cells and chemical hapten exposure. Study background: Weekly diphenylcyclopropenone doses were given to patients' scalps across the roughly 24-week study. Reading of the patch tests, which applied 0.01% DPC to the upper back, occurred at 6 days. Study results and caveats: TCRs above 1 in 1000 frequency stayed constant with DPC sensitization. Expanded TCRs grouped into significantly more large CDR3 similarity clusters than controls produced.

A note on this clonotype: Its antigen is currently unknown.

Noted time point: patch test 1, 2 weeks after DPC sensitization. The treatment denotes: therapeutic diphenylcyclopropenone sensitization with weekly scalp DPC. TCRdb analysed the RACE reads with MiXCR anew, one entry per CDR3 protein. Of around 99,000 distinct CDR3 sequences listed, around 12% are singletons. CDR3 length equals 15 residues. Germline V gene lookup returns CDR1 MDHEN and CDR2 SYDVKM. V was cut by 3 bases and J by 2 bases, with 14 bases left in between. The gene calls are TRBV28 and TRBJ2-7; maybe TRBD1 (5 bases). The clonotype originates from a woman in her thirties or forties with alopecia areata. Some clones in this sample may be carry-over from other donors' samples. The material sequenced was whole blood, taken in connection with sensitization to the hapten diphenylcyclopropenone (DPC). This chain's CDR3 is CASSLDLLGPYEQYF. The CDR3 DNA reads as TGTGCCAGCAGTTTGGACCTCTTGGGGCCCTACGAGCAGTACTTC.